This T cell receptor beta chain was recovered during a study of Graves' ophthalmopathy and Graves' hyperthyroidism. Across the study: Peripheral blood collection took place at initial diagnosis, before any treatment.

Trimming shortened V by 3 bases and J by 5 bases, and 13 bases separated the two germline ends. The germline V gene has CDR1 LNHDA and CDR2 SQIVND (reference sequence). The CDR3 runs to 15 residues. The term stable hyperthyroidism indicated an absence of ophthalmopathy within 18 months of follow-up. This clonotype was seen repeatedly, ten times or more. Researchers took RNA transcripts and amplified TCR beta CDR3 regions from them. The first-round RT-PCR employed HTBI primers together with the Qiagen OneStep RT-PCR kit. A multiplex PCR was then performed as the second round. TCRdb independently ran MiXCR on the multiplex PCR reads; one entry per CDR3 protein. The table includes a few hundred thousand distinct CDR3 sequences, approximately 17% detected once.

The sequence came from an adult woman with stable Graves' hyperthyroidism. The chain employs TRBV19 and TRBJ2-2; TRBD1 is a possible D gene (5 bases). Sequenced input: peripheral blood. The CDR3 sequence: CASSIQGIGTGELFF. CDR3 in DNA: TGTGCCAGTAGTATTCAGGGAATCGGGACCGGGGAGCTGTTTTTT.